The next 21 T cell receptor beta chains were all read from a single sample in a study of shared clonotypes between healthy human individuals. Sequenced by immunoSEQ multiplex PCR; TCRdb stores in-frame clones only, minus some. The sample has some 2,000,000 clones, 90% to 95% seen once. Sample: naive CD4+ T cells sorted from blood. Subset defined: CD45RA+ positively selected. Receptors were obtained from a man younger than 30 in good health.

This chain links TRBV29-1 with TRBJ2-5, with a tentative D call TRBD1 (6 bases). Trimming shortened V by 5 bases and J by 5 bases, and 15 bases separated the two germline ends. The CDR3 covers 13 residues. Germline CDR1 SQVTM, CDR2 ANQGSEA. CDR3 sequence (DNA): TGCAGCGTTTCGCAGGGGTTTGGGGAGACCCAGTACTTC. Its protein is CSVSQGFGETQYF.

This clone was detected only once. The chain employs TRBV9 and TRBJ2-1; TRBD2 might be the D (5 bases). Germline CDR1 SGDLS, CDR2 YYNGEE. This CDR3 is built from 13 residues. With 2 bases removed from V and 10 bases from J, the gap between germline ends came to 13 bases. CDR3 nucleotides: TGTGCCAGCAGCGTTGTACGGGATCCCGAGCAGTTCTTC. It is translated as CASSVVRDPEQFF.

To note about this clone: This sample includes further DNA sequences coding for the same CDR3. The CDR3 region has the DNA TGTGCCAGCAGCTTGGGTGGTAGCGGGGACACCGGGGAGCTGTTTTTT. This sequence encodes CASSLGGSGDTGELFF. This chain connects TRBV5-4 to TRBJ2-2, with 8 bases matching TRBD2. The CDR3 is 16 residues long. Germline trimming cut 0 bases from V and 3 bases from J; bases unmatched to any gene: 4. Looked up from germline, CDR1 is SGHNT and CDR2 is YYREEE (reference sequence).

J is TRBJ1-2 and V is TRBV30; 9 nucleotides match TRBD1. CDR1 GTSNPN and CDR2 SVGIG come from the germline V gene (reference sequence). V gave up 5 bases and J gave up 7 bases; unmatched junction bases: 8. The CDR3 is made up of 13 amino acids. The CDR3 loop is CAWGPGTGFGYTF. CDR3 sequence (DNA): TGTGCCTGGGGACCCGGGACAGGGTTTGGCTACACCTTC. The full variable domain, completed using reference TRBV30 and TRBJ1-2, is SQTIHQWPATLVQPVGSPLSLECTVEGTSNPNLYWYRQAAGRGLQLLFYSVGIGQISSEVPQNLSASRPQDRQFILSSKKLLLSDSGFYLCAWGPGTGFGYTFGSGTRLTVV.

The V and J genes are TRBV5-1 and TRBJ1-1; no definite D call. The CDR3 is made up of 12 amino acids. The V end was cut by 0 bases, the J end by 7 bases, with 7 bases between. CDR1 and CDR2 from the germline V gene are SGHRS and YFSETQ. The DNA for the CDR3 is TGCGCCAGCAGCTTGGCTTCGATTGAAGCTTTCTTT. This gives the protein CASSLASIEAFF.

On this clone: Within the sample, other DNA sequences also encode this same CDR3. The chain carries TRBV10-3 and TRBJ1-3, with D perhaps TRBD1 (6 bases). Trimming left V 6 bases short and J 4 bases short, with 10 bases between. CDR1 and CDR2 from the germline V gene are ENHRY and SYGVKD. This CDR3 comprises 13 residues. The CDR3 loop is CAIRGQTGNTIYF. The CDR3 bases are TGTGCCATCAGGGGACAAACGGGAAACACCATATATTTT.

The chain links TRBV28 to TRBJ1-2; 9 bases line up with TRBD1. The junction had 12 bases not matched to a gene; V was cut back by 6 bases and J by 7 bases. The CDR3 sequence is 15 residues long. CDR1 is MDHEN, CDR2 SYDVKM, per germline. Written as DNA, the CDR3 is TGTGCCAGCAGCCCTGAGGGACAGGGAAGCCGTGGCTACACCTTC. Its translation is CASSPEGQGSRGYTF.

The chain links TRBV18 to TRBJ2-3; no definite D call. CDR1 is KGHSH and CDR2 is LQKENI in the germline V gene. Trimming removed 4 bases at V and 2 bases at J, with 10 bases between. The CDR3 has 14 amino acids. The CDR3 DNA is TGTGCCAGCTCACTTCAGGTGCACACAGATACGCAGTATTTT. Its translation: CASSLQVHTDTQYF.

The J gene is TRBJ2-3, the V gene TRBV6-5; no clear D. The germline V gene encodes CDR1 MNHEY and CDR2 SVGAGI. This CDR3 comprises 15 residues. The V and J ends lost 0 bases and 1 base respectively, with 8 bases between them. For the CDR3, the DNA is TGTGCCAGCAGTTACTCCGAGCCACGCACAGATACGCAGTATTTT. Protein sequence: CASSYSEPRTDTQYF.

The chain has TRBV7-9 and TRBJ1-1; possibly TRBD1 for D (6 bases). The V gene lost 6 bases and the J gene lost 3 bases, with 23 bases spanning the gap. Looked up from germline, CDR1 is SEHNR and CDR2 is FQNEAQ (reference sequence). There are 17 residues in the CDR3. CDR3 DNA sequence: TGTGCCAGCAGACCCTGGGACACTCCGAAGGGGGACACTGAAGCTTTCTTT. Amino acid sequence: CASRPWDTPKGDTEAFF.

The chain uses TRBV5-4 and TRBJ2-3, with D possibly being TRBD1 (5 bases). V was shortened by 3 bases and J by 3 bases, with 11 bases between the two germline ends. This CDR3 is 14 amino acids long. Looked up from germline, CDR1 is SGHNT and CDR2 is YYREEE (reference sequence). CDR3 in DNA: TGTGCCAGCAGCTCAGGGTCTGGGACAGATACGCAGTATTTT. Its translation is CASSSGSGTDTQYF.

This chain joins TRBV6-6 and TRBJ2-7, with unresolved D. The CDR3 has 12 residues. Deletions cut 5 bases from V and 2 bases from J, with 7 bases between. Germline V lookup: CDR1 MNHNY, CDR2 SVGAGI (reference sequence). The CDR3 reads CASSKLAYEQYF. CDR3 coding DNA: TGTGCCAGCAGTAAACTTGCCTACGAGCAGTACTTC.

In regard to this clone: Just one base apart from a much larger clone, this may be a read error. This sample includes further DNA sequences coding for the same CDR3. The genes are TRBV29-1 and TRBJ1-2, with TRBD1 identical over 7 bases. CDR3 size: 10 residues. Germline-derived CDR1 and CDR2 are SQVTM and ANQGSEA. V gave up 6 bases and J gave up 8 bases; unmatched junction bases: 3. The CDR3 coding sequence is TGCAGCGTAGACAGGGACGGCTACACCTTC. Protein: CSVDRDGYTF.

The CDR3 DNA reads as TGTGCCTGGAAGCCGGGGGCGGGCGGTGAAGCTTTCTTT. Protein: CAWKPGAGGEAFF. The V call is TRBV30, the J call TRBJ1-1; D might be TRBD1 (6 bases). The V gene's germline CDR1 is GTSNPN and CDR2 SVGIG (reference sequence). Trimming took 4 bases from V and 7 from J, leaving 16 bases between them. The CDR3 contains 13 residues.

The J gene is TRBJ2-1, the V gene TRBV7-9; TRBD2 agrees at 8 bases. The CDR3 runs 14 residues. J gave up 8 bases and V 1 base, and 4 bases lay outside the gene matches. CDR1 and CDR2 (germline): SEHNR, FQNEAQ (reference sequence). CDR3 nucleotides: TGTGCCAGCAGCTTAGACGGGGGGGCCGATGAGCAGTTCTTC. Translating it yields CASSLDGGADEQFF. The full variable domain, in which reference TRBV7-9 and TRBJ2-1 provide the parts outside the CDR3, is DTGVSQNPRHKITKRGQNVTFRCDPISEHNRLYWYRQTLGQGPEFLTYFQNEAQLEKSRLLSDRFSAERPKGSFSTLEIQRTEQGDSAMYLCASSLDGGADEQFFGPGTRLTVL.

The chain recombines TRBV9 with TRBJ2-3; D tentatively reads TRBD1 or TRBD2 (5 bases each). The CDR3 sequence is 12 residues long. The V and J ends lost 8 bases and 3 bases respectively, with 10 bases between them. Germline assignment: CDR1 SGDLS and CDR2 YYNGEE. The CDR3 DNA reads as TGTGCCAGTGGGGGTTCTACAGATACGCAGTATTTT. Its protein product is CASGGSTDTQYF.

The chain carries TRBV12-5 and TRBJ1-5; D uncertain. Trimming pared 1 base from V and 1 base from J, leaving 17 bases between. CDR1 LGHNT and CDR2 FRNRAP come from the germline V gene. The CDR3 totals 18 residues. The CDR3 DNA is TGTGCTAGTGGTTTGGGGTTATCGGGTACGCTGAGCAATCAGCCCCAGCATTTT. Encoded protein: CASGLGLSGTLSNQPQHF. Full variable domain (outside the CDR3, taken from reference TRBV12-5 and TRBJ1-5): DARVTQTPRHKVTEMGQEVTMRCQPILGHNTVFWYRQTMMQGLELLAYFRNRAPLDDSGMPKDRFSAEMPDATLATLKIQPSEPRDSAVYFCASGLGLSGTLSNQPQHFGDGTRLSIL.

The chain uses TRBV5-1 and TRBJ1-6; D perhaps matches TRBD1 (5 bases). Looked up from germline, CDR1 is SGHRS and CDR2 is YFSETQ. Trimming pared 0 bases from V and 5 bases from J, leaving 9 bases between. The CDR3 runs 15 residues. The CDR3 is CASSLEGFDNSPLHF. CDR3 nucleotides: TGCGCCAGCAGCTTGGAGGGGTTCGATAATTCACCCCTCCACTTT.

The chain links TRBV30 to TRBJ1-1; D call uncertain. Per the germline V gene, CDR1 is GTSNPN and CDR2 is SVGIG (reference sequence). V lost 0 bases and J 0 bases, leaving 17 bases between the germline ends. The CDR3 covers 17 residues. The CDR3, as DNA: TGTGCCTGGAGTGTAGTCCTAGGCCTTCTGATGAACACTGAAGCTTTCTTT. This codes for CAWSVVLGLLMNTEAFF.

The chain employs TRBV7-9 and TRBJ2-7, with 12 bases fitting TRBD2. The CDR3 has 15 amino acids. Per the germline V gene, CDR1 is SEHNR and CDR2 is FQNEAQ (reference sequence). V dropped 5 bases and J dropped 3; count of bases not matched to a gene: 5. The CDR3 sequence: CASSRGLAGRYEQYF. For the CDR3, the DNA is TGTGCCAGCAGCCGAGGACTAGCGGGACGCTACGAGCAGTACTTC.

As to this clone: This CDR3 is also generated by other DNA sequences in the sample. The CDR3 here is CAISEGNQPQHF. The CDR3 coding sequence is TGTGCCATCAGTGAAGGTAATCAGCCCCAGCATTTT. The J gene is TRBJ1-5, the V gene TRBV10-3; D gene uncertain. This CDR3 is built from 12 residues. Looked up from germline, CDR1 is ENHRY and CDR2 is SYGVKD. V lost 3 bases and J 4 bases, leaving 4 bases between the germline ends.